The clone carrying this TCR beta chain has a handful of counts. The target antigen is unknown. The sample originates from a study of beta chain features in type 1 diabetes. The wider study: Sorted cells numbering roughly 98,000,000 were examined across all samples.

What was sequenced were expressed TCRB transcripts, since all of the isolated RNA had been reverse transcribed. Clones were read by immunoSEQ multiplex PCR, and TCRdb kept only the in-frame ones, dropping some. The sample has 500,000 to 850,000 clones; over 13% are singletons. The CDR3 covers 12 residues. Germline CDR1 and CDR2: SQVTM and ANQGSEA. V was cut by 4 bases and J by 4 bases, with 9 bases left in between. General observations from the study: Fewer insertions but more deletions were seen at VDJ junctions in type 1 diabetes patients. Across all four CD4+ subsets, people with type 1 diabetes showed modestly shorter TCRB CDR3s.

The J gene is TRBJ2-3, the V gene TRBV29-1; D may be TRBD2 (6 bases). Sequenced: naive CD4+ T cells from blood. The TCR comes from a man aged 18 to 29 with type 1 diabetes. The CDR3: CSVGRVPDTQYF. The CDR3 bases are TGCAGCGTTGGGAGGGTACCAGATACGCAGTATTTT.